This entry concerns a single T cell receptor beta chain. Its antigen is currently unknown. This entry belongs to a study of radiotherapy plus CTLA-4 blockade in lung cancer. Whole-study findings and limits: An expansion of tumor-derived TCR clones occurred in blood after radiotherapy plus ipilimumab.

Sequencing used immunoSEQ multiplex PCR; TCRdb keeps in-frame clones, though not all of them. The sample lists about 98,000 clones, 80% to 85% occurring once. The CDR3 totals 12 residues. The germline V gene encodes CDR1 GTSNPN and CDR2 SVGIG (reference sequence). Trimming removed 3 bases from V and 3 bases from J, with 7 bases in between. The sequenced sample was peripheral blood, obtained from a patient treated with radiotherapy plus ipilimumab. This chain connects TRBV30 to TRBJ2-3; D not certain. This TCR was recovered from a human donor with non-small cell lung cancer who had a partial response to radiotherapy plus ipilimumab. The CDR3 DNA sequence: TGTGCCTGGAGGGTCAGGACAGATACGCAGTATTTT. This gives the protein CAWRVRTDTQYF.